What follows are 2 T cell receptor beta chains derived from one specimen sequenced in a study of T-cell memory formation after mild COVID-19. TCRdb fed the 5' RACE reads into MiXCR, producing one record per CDR3 protein. This repertoire shows hundreds of thousands of distinct CDR3 sequences, under 20% found once; its top ten account for about 22%. Sequenced input: PBMCs or a T cell subset sorted from them (not recorded which). The receptors derive from a man between 18 and 35 years old who had mild COVID-19 (a few samples of this study predate the infection). Cell type and time point are not known.

In its sample, this clonotype was seen a few times. This chain joins TRBV5-5 and TRBJ2-1; D gene uncertain. This CDR3 is 15 amino acids long. Trimming took 0 bases from V and 2 from J, leaving 9 bases between them. CDR1 SGHKS and CDR2 YYEKEE come from the germline V gene (reference sequence). The CDR3 region is CASSLAPPPYNEQFF. CDR3 DNA: TGTGCCAGCAGCTTGGCACCCCCCCCCTACAATGAGCAGTTCTTC.

The V and J genes are TRBV11-2 and TRBJ1-1, with D possibly TRBD1 on 6 matching bases. Deletions cut 3 bases from V and 7 bases from J, with 9 bases between. CDR1 is SGHAT and CDR2 is FQNNGV in the germline V gene. This CDR3 has 12 residues. Here the CDR3 reads CASSFQGIEAFF. Written as DNA, the CDR3 is TGTGCCAGCAGCTTTCAGGGGATTGAAGCTTTCTTT.